This TCR beta chain was sequenced in a study of OX40 agonist ivuxolimab in advanced cancers. The CDR3 is 17 amino acids. Germline V gene data show CDR1 as SNHLY and CDR2 as FYNNEI. With 5 bases removed from V and 0 bases from J, the gap between germline ends came to 14 bases. Only in-frame clones appear in the TCRdb table, and some are missing; sequencing was by immunoSEQ multiplex PCR. The data show approximately 6,500 clones, about 85% seen once. A note on this clone: As yet, its antigen is unknown.

Broader study findings: CD4+ T cells averaged fewer expanded clones than CD8+ T cells. Low normalized T-cell clonal expansion also characterized some of the nonresponders.

The sequences come from CD4+ or CD8+ T cells sorted from blood, collected in a trial of the OX40 agonist ivuxolimab. The clonotype was recovered from an adult with an advanced solid tumor such as melanoma, head and neck, liver or kidney cancer. This chain joins TRBV2 and TRBJ2-6; the D is unclear. The CDR3 sequence is CASSRQGLTSGANVLTF. The CDR3 nucleotides are TGTGCCAGCAGTCGACAAGGGTTAACCTCTGGGGCCAACGTCCTGACTTTC.